This record concerns one T cell receptor beta chain sequence. The antigen is unknown. At one boundary the junction diverges from the germline segment, which might be a read error. With survey level as its setting, the immunoSEQ assay was v3.0. TCRdb keeps only in-frame clones here, not all; method: immunoSEQ multiplex PCR. Of under 50,000 clones listed, 75% to 90% are singletons. The source of the sample is a study of long-term antiretroviral therapy in people with HIV. CDR3 size: 8 residues. The germline V gene has CDR1 SNHLY and CDR2 FYNNEI. Study-wide results and caveats: Controls had broader CDR3 length ranges than HIV repertoires did.

The sequence derives from a woman aged 50 to 60 with HIV. The chain couples TRBV2 to TRBJ1-1; D is unclear. This specimen consisted of unsorted PBMCs, obtained 3.1 years after starting antiretroviral therapy. The CDR3 DNA follows: TGTGCCAGCACTGAAGCTTTCTTT. Residues: CASTEAFF.